The rows below give T cell receptor beta chains drawn from one sample of a study of prognosis after radiotherapy for stage I lung cancer. TCRdb itself ran the multiplex PCR reads through MiXCR, one entry per CDR3 protein. The sample lists more than 15,000 distinct CDR3 sequences, about a sixth seen once, with around 41% in the top ten. The starting material was PBMCs, obtained before or after stereotactic body radiation therapy (not recorded which). The receptors were gathered from a donor at least 50 years old with non-small cell lung cancer. CDR3s include the opening cysteine and the closing phenylalanine or tryptophan. The D gene is left open where the match is weak. Clone size is given as how often the clone was seen (once, few, many) or a class if it is expanded.

CDR3nt: TGCAGTGCTAGAGATGGTGGGTCTACCTACGAGCAGTACTTC; CDR3aa: CSARDGGSTYEQYF; j_gene: TRBJ2-7; d_gene: NA; v_gene: TRBV20-1; abundance: many
CDR3nt: TGTGCCAGTAGTATACGGCCCTACGGGACAGATACGCAGTATTTT; CDR3aa: CASSIRPYGTDTQYF; j_gene: TRBJ2-3; d_gene: NA; v_gene: TRBV19; abundance: many
CDR3nt: TGTGCCAGCAGCCGACGCTACAGGGACGGCTACACCTTC; CDR3aa: CASSRRYRDGYTF; j_gene: TRBJ1-2; d_gene: NA; v_gene: TRBV11-2; abundance: many
CDR3nt: TGTGCCACCGGACAGTACAATGAGCAGTTCTTC; CDR3aa: CATGQYNEQFF; j_gene: TRBJ2-1; d_gene: NA; v_gene: TRBV30; abundance: many
CDR3nt: TGTGCCAGCAGCCCAGGGACAGGGCTTAACCATGGCTACACCTTC; CDR3aa: CASSPGTGLNHGYTF; j_gene: TRBJ1-2; d_gene: TRBD1; v_gene: TRBV7-6; abundance: few
CDR3nt: TGCGCCAGCAGCCCGGCTAGCGGGGGGAAAGATACGCAGTATTTT; CDR3aa: CASSPASGGKDTQYF; j_gene: TRBJ2-3; d_gene: TRBD2; v_gene: TRBV5-1; abundance: many
CDR3nt: TGCAGCGTTGAAAGTCATCTCGGAGGGGGTGGCTACACCTTC; CDR3aa: CSVESHLGGGGYTF; j_gene: TRBJ1-2; d_gene: NA; v_gene: TRBV29-1; abundance: many
CDR3nt: TGTGCCAGCAGCTTGGTTACGGGAAACACCGGGGAGCTGTTTTTT; CDR3aa: CASSLVTGNTGELFF; j_gene: TRBJ2-2; d_gene: NA; v_gene: TRBV5-5; abundance: many
CDR3nt: TGTGCCAGCAGCTTAGGGGGCGAGGTTCTCTATGGCTACACCTTC; CDR3aa: CASSLGGEVLYGYTF; j_gene: TRBJ1-2; d_gene: NA; v_gene: TRBV7-9; abundance: many
CDR3nt: TGTGCCAGCAGTTATAAAGCCGCACACCTGAACACTGAAGCTTTCTTT; CDR3aa: CASSYKAAHLNTEAFF; j_gene: TRBJ1-1; d_gene: NA; v_gene: TRBV6-1; abundance: many